The 5 T cell receptor beta chains given below trace back to one sample, sequenced in a study of shared clonotypes between healthy human individuals. Only in-frame clones appear in the TCRdb table, and some are missing; sequencing was by immunoSEQ multiplex PCR. This table holds around 2.5 million clones, 93% found once. Sample: naive CD4+ T cells from PBMCs. Subset given: CD45RA+ positively selected. All receptors come from a man between 18 and 29 years old in good health. Some clones in this sample may be carry-over from other donors' samples.

The genes are TRBV18 and TRBJ1-5; D uncertain. The CDR3 runs to 14 residues. Trimming stripped 2 bases from V and 0 bases from J, with 5 bases between. The germline CDR1 and CDR2 sequences are KGHSH and LQKENI. The CDR3 nucleotides read TGTGCCAGCTCACCAAGCCTTAGCAATCAGCCCCAGCATTTT. It encodes CASSPSLSNQPQHF.

The V call is TRBV5-1, the J call TRBJ2-1, with D maybe TRBD1 (6 bases). CDR3 size: 12 residues. CDR1 and CDR2 from the germline V gene are SGHRS and YFSETQ. With 4 bases removed from V and 10 bases from J, the gap between germline ends came to 12 bases. The CDR3 DNA sequence: TGCGCCAGCAGCCAGACAGGAGAGGAGCAGTTCTTC. Its protein is CASSQTGEEQFF.

V usage is TRBV10-3 and J usage is TRBJ2-5; D possibly corresponds to TRBD2 (6 bases). Germline V gene lookup returns CDR1 ENHRY and CDR2 SYGVKD. The V and J ends lost 4 bases and 4 bases respectively, with 16 bases between them. This CDR3 comprises 15 residues. The CDR3: CAISGPAEGGETQYF. CDR3 nucleotide sequence: TGTGCCATCAGTGGCCCGGCGGAGGGCGGAGAGACCCAGTACTTC.

The chain recombines TRBV9 with TRBJ2-4, with a weak D call TRBD1 (6 bases). Germline V gives CDR1 SGDLS, CDR2 YYNGEE. The V end lost 4 bases, the J end lost 0 bases, and 11 bases lay between the germline ends. CDR3 size: 15 residues. CDR3 nucleotide sequence: TGTGCCAGCAGCCCCCGGGGACAAGCCAAAAACATTCAGTACTTC. It encodes CASSPRGQAKNIQYF.

This sequence joins TRBV29-1 and TRBJ1-4; the D is unclear. Deletions cut 1 base from V and 5 bases from J, with 14 bases between. The CDR3 runs 15 residues. Per germline, CDR1 SQVTM and CDR2 ANQGSEA. The CDR3 region is CSVEVSRRENEKLFF. CDR3 in DNA: TGCAGCGTTGAAGTTTCTAGGAGGGAGAATGAAAAACTGTTTTTT.